This T cell receptor beta chain was identified in a study of technical replicates of blood from several donors. The V gene end was trimmed by 3 bases and the J gene end by 6 bases; junction bases not matched to a gene: 4. Germline loops: CDR1 MDHEN, CDR2 SYDVKM. The CDR3 loop spans 15 amino acids. Assay: immunoSEQ multiplex PCR; the TCRdb copy retains only in-frame clones and omits some. The sample includes around 79,000 clones, approximately 94% of them seen just once. The sequencing input was T cells isolated from PBMCs. The rearrangement uses TRBV28 and TRBJ2-1; TRBD2 matches at 11 bases. This receptor was taken from a human donor in good health. In DNA, the CDR3 is TGTGCCAGCAGTTTCCGTAGCGGGGGGGCCAATGAGCAGTTCTTC. This gives the protein CASSFRSGGANEQFF.